This note documents a single TCR beta chain sequence. Its specificity is not known. CDR3 size: 14 residues. Trimming cost V 3 bases and J 10 bases; bases outside gene matches: 7. The germline CDR1 and CDR2 sequences are SQVTM and ANQGSEA. Vbeta (60) and Jbeta (13) primers were used in the PCR. This table comes from immunoSEQ multiplex PCR, and its TCRdb copy is limited to in-frame clones, with some not included. Found here are more than 95,000 clones, about four fifths of them singletons; the top ten hold less than 15%. The sample originates from a study of cytomegalovirus exposure and HLA in healthy donors. About the research overall: In a previous analysis, around 110 million unique TCR beta sequences were found from 170 million or so T cells. Study outcomes and limitations: Per published accounts, TCR beta sequences correctly predicted the HLA-A and HLA-B alleles of most subjects.

Sequences were obtained from PBMCs. This TCR was sampled from a woman aged 60-75 years in good health and CMV-seropositive. The rearrangement links TRBV29-1 to TRBJ2-1; 12 bases align to TRBD2. CDR3 bases: TGCAGCGTTGATAGCACTAGCGGGGGGTGGGAGCAGTTCTTC. It encodes CSVDSTSGGWEQFF.